The 16 T cell receptor beta chains in this list originate from one sample, sequenced in a study of blood T cell repertoires in COVID-19. The assay was immunoSEQ multiplex PCR, and TCRdb's table has in-frame clones only and misses some. This table has about 190,000 clones, more than 60% appearing once. The sequenced material came from peripheral blood. These receptors were taken from a man aged 50-59 years who had recovered from COVID-19.

This chain links TRBV27 with TRBJ2-5; D is unclear. Germline CDR1 MNHEY, CDR2 SMNVEV (reference sequence). V gave up 4 bases and J gave up 2 bases, with 2 bases separating them. The CDR3 is 11 amino acids. The CDR3 is CASSSQETQYF. CDR3 DNA sequence: TGTGCCAGCAGTTCACAAGAGACCCAGTACTTC.

The chain recombines TRBV11-2 with TRBJ2-1, with TRBD2 matching over 7 bases. The CDR3 totals 14 residues. Germline V lookup: CDR1 SGHAT, CDR2 FQNNGV. V was pared by 4 bases and J by 4 bases, with 4 bases of the junction left unmatched. The CDR3, as DNA: TGTGCCAGCAGCTCCAGCGGGGTTTACAATGAGCAGTTCTTC. Protein product: CASSSSGVYNEQFF.

The chain is built from TRBV7-9 and TRBJ1-6, with 8 bases lining up with TRBD1. Losses at the gene ends were 3 bases for V and 14 bases for J; bases not matched to a gene: 3. The CDR3 extends over 12 amino acids. Germline V gene data show CDR1 as SEHNR and CDR2 as FQNEAQ (reference sequence). The CDR3 region is CASSLEQGALHF. The CDR3 nucleotides are TGTGCCAGCAGCTTGGAACAGGGGGCCCTCCACTTT.

J is TRBJ2-7 and V is TRBV6-6; no definite D call. Germline-derived CDR1 and CDR2 are MNHNY and SVGAGI (reference sequence). V lost 6 bases and J 3 bases, leaving 12 bases between the germline ends. The CDR3 runs to 13 residues. As DNA, the CDR3 is TGTGCCAGCAGCCGCCGGTCTAACTACGAGCAGTACTTC. It codes for CASSRRSNYEQYF.

V is TRBV21-1 and J is TRBJ1-2; TRBD1 is taken as the D call from the table, unchecked against the DNA. TRBV21-1 is a known pseudogene. The CDR3 runs to 17 residues. DNA of the CDR3: TGTGCCAGCAGCAAAAAAACCGGAGACAGGGAGAAGGATGGCTACACCTTC. This translates into CASSKKTGDREKDGYTF.

The V and J genes are TRBV7-3 and TRBJ2-7, with 11 bases matching TRBD1. The CDR3 is 14 residues long. Trimming at V came to 5 bases and at J to 3 bases, leaving 3 bases not matched to a gene. In germline, CDR1 is SGHTA, CDR2 FQGTGA. CDR3 coding DNA: TGTGCCAGCAGCCGGGGGACAGGGGGCTACGAGCAGTACTTC. Translation gives CASSRGTGGYEQYF.

This rearrangement joins TRBV18 to TRBJ1-4; D perhaps matches TRBD1 (5 bases). Germline values: CDR1 KGHSH, CDR2 LQKENI. Deletions cut 5 bases from V and 11 bases from J, with 15 bases between. The CDR3 consists of 13 residues. CDR3 sequence: CASSTAGGVKLFF. CDR3 nucleotide sequence: TGTGCCAGCTCAACCGCCGGGGGTGTGAAACTGTTTTTT.

V usage is TRBV5-8 and J usage is TRBJ2-3, with 7 nucleotides matching TRBD1. This CDR3 has 15 amino acids. J lost 1 base, V lost 3 bases, and 5 bases had no gene match. The germline CDR1 and CDR2 sequences are SGHTS and YDEGEE. The CDR3 sequence: CASSSGTARTDTQYF. CDR3 bases: TGTGCCAGCAGCTCGGGGACAGCCCGCACAGATACGCAGTATTTT. Using reference TRBV5-8 and TRBJ2-3 for the parts outside the CDR3, the full variable domain is EAGVTQSPTHLIKTRGQQATLRCSPISGHTSVYWYQQALGLGLQFLLWYDEGEERNRGNFPPRFSGRQFPNYSSELNVNALELEDSALYLCASSSGTARTDTQYFGPGTRLTVL.

The chain has TRBV19 and TRBJ1-1; D unclear. CDR3 length: 13 residues. Between the trimmed V and J ends, which lost 7 bases and 0 bases, there was a span of 9 bases. CDR1 and CDR2 (germline): LNHDA, SQIVND (reference sequence). The CDR3 spells CASMRHLNTEAFF. The CDR3, as DNA: TGTGCCAGTATGAGACACTTGAACACTGAAGCTTTCTTT.

This clone turned up a few times. The chain is built from TRBV19 and TRBJ1-5; the D gene is possibly TRBD1 (5 bases). The CDR3 extends over 13 amino acids. Trimming shortened V by 4 bases and J by 8 bases, and 12 bases separated the two germline ends. The germline CDR1 and CDR2 sequences are LNHDA and SQIVND (reference sequence). The CDR3 coding sequence is TGTGCCAGTAGTAGGACAAGTATGGAGCCCCAGCATTTT. As protein: CASSRTSMEPQHF.

The J gene is TRBJ1-2, the V gene TRBV5-1, with TRBD1 matching over 10 bases. Germline CDR1 reads SGHRS; CDR2 reads YFSETQ. CDR3 size: 17 residues. Germline trimming cut 0 bases from V and 0 bases from J; bases unmatched to any gene: 5. CDR3 region: CASSLAPGQGPNYGYTF. The CDR3 coding sequence is TGCGCCAGCAGCTTGGCCCCGGGACAGGGGCCTAACTATGGCTACACCTTC.

CDR3 in DNA: TGTGCCAGCAGCTTAGCGGGGCGCACAGATACGCAGTATTTT. It encodes CASSLAGRTDTQYF. This sequence joins TRBV7-2 and TRBJ2-3, with a tentative D call TRBD1 (5 bases). This CDR3 contains 14 residues. V was trimmed by 0 bases and J by 1 base, leaving 5 bases between them. CDR1 and CDR2 from the germline V gene are SGHTA and FQGNSA.

The chain carries TRBV11-2 and TRBJ1-2; 10 bases line up with TRBD1. The J segment lost 5 bases and the V segment lost 0 bases, leaving 3 bases of the junction unmatched. CDR1 is SGHAT, CDR2 FQNNGV, per germline. This CDR3 region has 15 residues. The chain's CDR3 is CASSLDGTGEYGYTF. The CDR3 DNA reads TGTGCCAGCAGCTTAGATGGGACAGGGGAATATGGCTACACCTTC.

The gene calls are TRBV5-1 and TRBJ1-1, with D perhaps TRBD1 (5 bases). Germline CDR1 is SGHRS and CDR2 is YFSETQ. This CDR3 is 12 amino acids long. Trimming removed 1 base at V and 4 bases at J, with 5 bases between. The CDR3 DNA is TGCGCCAGCAGCTTGACAGGCACTGAAGCTTTCTTT. Translating gives CASSLTGTEAFF.

The V call is TRBV5-6, the J call TRBJ1-1, with 7 bases lining up with TRBD1. The CDR3 covers 14 residues. V gave up 4 bases and J gave up 5 bases; unmatched junction bases: 8. Germline V gene sequence: CDR1 SGHDT, CDR2 YYEEEE. The DNA of the CDR3 is TGTGCCAGCAGCAGGAGGACAGGTAGTACTGAAGCTTTCTTT. It encodes CASSRRTGSTEAFF.

The V gene is TRBV4-1, the J gene TRBJ2-1, with 10 bases that match TRBD2. Germline CDR1 reads MGHRA; CDR2 reads YSYEKL. The J segment lost 7 bases and the V segment lost 5 bases, leaving 14 bases of the junction unmatched. The CDR3 has 17 amino acids. The CDR3 nucleotides are TGCGCCAGCAGCGCCCGCCTGACTAGCGGGTTTCTGAATGAGCAGTTCTTC. Translation: CASSARLTSGFLNEQFF.